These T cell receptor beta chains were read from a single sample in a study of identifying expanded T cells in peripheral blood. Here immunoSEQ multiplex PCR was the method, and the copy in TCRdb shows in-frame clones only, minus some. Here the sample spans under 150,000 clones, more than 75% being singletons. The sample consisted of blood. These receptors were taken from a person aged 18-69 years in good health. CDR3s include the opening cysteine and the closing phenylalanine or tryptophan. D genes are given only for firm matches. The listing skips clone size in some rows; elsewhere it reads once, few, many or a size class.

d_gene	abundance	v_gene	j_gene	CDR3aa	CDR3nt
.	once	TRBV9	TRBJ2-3	CASSPRVGSSSDTQYF	TGTGCCAGCAGCCCCCGGGTGGGTAGTTCGTCAGATACGCAGTATTTT
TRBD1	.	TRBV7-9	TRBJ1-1	CASSRDRVGGNTEAFF	TGTGCCAGCAGCCGGGACAGGGTCGGGGGAAACACTGAAGCTTTCTTT
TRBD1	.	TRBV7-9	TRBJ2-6	CASSLYGQGGSRGANVLTF	TGTGCCAGCAGCTTGTACGGACAGGGTGGGAGTCGGGGGGCCAACGTCCTGACTTTC
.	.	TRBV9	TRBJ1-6	CASSPRAGGNSPLHF	TGTGCCAGCAGCCCCCGGGCCGGCGGAAATTCACCCCTCCACTTT
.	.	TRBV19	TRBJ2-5	CASKRGDPLGTQYF	TGTGCCAGTAAGAGAGGGGACCCTCTTGGGACCCAGTACTTC
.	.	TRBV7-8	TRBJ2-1	CASSLDGGSYNEQFF	TGTGCCAGCAGCTTAGACGGGGGTTCCTACAATGAGCAGTTCTTC
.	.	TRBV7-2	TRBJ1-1	CASSLARNTEAFF	TGTGCCAGCAGCTTAGCACGAAACACTGAAGCTTTCTTT
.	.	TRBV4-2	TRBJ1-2	CASSQNQGSNYGYTF	TGTGCCAGCAGCCAGAACCAGGGAAGTAACTATGGCTACACCTTC
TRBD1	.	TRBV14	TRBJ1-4	CASSRQPGQVQGKLFF	TGTGCCAGCAGCCGGCAACCGGGACAGGTCCAGGGAAAACTGTTTTTT
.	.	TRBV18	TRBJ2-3	CASSPTFLLGDNTDTQYF	TGTGCCAGCTCACCCACCTTTTTATTGGGGGACAACACAGATACGCAGTATTTT
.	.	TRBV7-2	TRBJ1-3	CASSLIGGGNTIYF	TGTGCCAGCAGCTTAATTGGGGGTGGAAACACCATATATTTT
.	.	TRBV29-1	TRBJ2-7	CSVDEGENAQYF	TGCAGCGTTGACGAGGGGGAGAACGCGCAGTACTTC
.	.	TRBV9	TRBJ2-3	CASSRRLTDTQYF	TGTGCCAGCAGCCGCCGGCTCACAGATACGCAGTATTTT
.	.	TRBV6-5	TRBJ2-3	CASSYSESTDTQYF	TGTGCCAGCAGTTACTCCGAGTCCACAGATACGCAGTATTTT
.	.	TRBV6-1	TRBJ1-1	CASKDRPNTEAFF	TGTGCCAGCAAGGACAGACCAAACACTGAAGCTTTCTTT
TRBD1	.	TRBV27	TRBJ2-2	CASSVTGLTGELFF	TGTGCCAGCAGTGTGACAGGGCTTACCGGGGAGCTGTTTTTT
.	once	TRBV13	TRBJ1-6	CASSDAGTKPYSPLHF	TGTGCCAGCAGCGATGCCGGTACAAAGCCTTATTCACCCCTCCACTTT
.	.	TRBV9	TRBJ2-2	CASSQSRELFF	TGTGCCAGCAGCCAATCTAGGGAGCTGTTTTTT
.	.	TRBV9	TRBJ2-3	CASRRGDTQYF	TGTGCCAGCAGGCGTGGGGATACGCAGTATTTT
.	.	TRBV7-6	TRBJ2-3	CASSLDGADTQYF	TGTGCCAGCAGCCTCGACGGGGCAGATACGCAGTATTTT
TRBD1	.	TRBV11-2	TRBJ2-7	CASSFSDEGAPYEQYF	TGTGCCAGCAGCTTCTCGGACGAGGGGGCCCCCTACGAGCAGTACTTC
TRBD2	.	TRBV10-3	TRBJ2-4	CAISESAFTRGGNIQYF	TGTGCCATCAGTGAGTCGGCGTTTACCCGCGGGGGGAACATTCAGTACTTC
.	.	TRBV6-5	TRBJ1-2	CASSYSGGGGYTF	TGTGCCAGCAGTTACTCGGGGGGTGGCGGCTACACCTTC
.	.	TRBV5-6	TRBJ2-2	CASSPGLATANTGELFF	TGTGCCAGCAGCCCCGGCTTGGCAACCGCGAACACCGGGGAGCTGTTTTTT
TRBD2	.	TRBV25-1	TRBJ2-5	CASSQHSSQLAGVETQYF	TGTGCCAGCAGTCAACACTCGTCCCAACTAGCGGGGGTAGAGACCCAGTACTTC
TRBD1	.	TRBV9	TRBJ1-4	CASSGTGVAEKLFF	TGTGCCAGCAGCGGAACAGGGGTTGCGGAAAAACTGTTTTTT
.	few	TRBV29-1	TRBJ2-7	CSVSRDTDEQYF	TGCAGCGTTTCCCGGGACACGGACGAGCAGTACTTC
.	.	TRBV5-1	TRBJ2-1	CASSLVGPSSYNEQFF	TGCGCCAGCAGCTTGGTAGGGCCCAGCTCCTACAATGAGCAGTTCTTC
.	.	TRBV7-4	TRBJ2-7	CASSSHREPTSYEQYF	TGTGCCAGCAGCTCCCACAGGGAACCCACATCCTACGAGCAGTACTTC
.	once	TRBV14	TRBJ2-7	CASSQGVRTDRTLIF	TGTGCCAGCAGCCAAGGGGTTAGGACGGACCGTACGCTGATCTTC